The next 8 T cell receptor beta chains were all read from a single sample in a study of early T cells in non-severe SARS-CoV-2 infection. TCRdb used MiXCR to reprocess the 5' RACE reads, holding one entry per CDR3 protein. The sample lists 25,000 to 30,000 distinct CDR3 sequences, 4.5% to 6% occurring once. Sequenced material: whole blood. All receptors derive from an adult who was a healthcare worker with PCR-confirmed SARS-CoV-2 infection or an uninfected control (not recorded which).

This clonotype was counted ten times or more. The chain couples TRBV6-2 or TRBV6-3 to TRBJ2-7; D not resolved. Per the germline V gene, CDR1 is MNHEY and CDR2 is SVGEGT. This CDR3 comprises 12 residues. V dropped 6 bases and J dropped 6 bases, with 12 bases sitting between them. DNA for the CDR3: TGTGCCAGCAGCCTGACACCTTCCGAGCAGTACTTC. Its translation: CASSLTPSEQYF.

This clonotype was picked up many times. The rearrangement links TRBV5-6 to TRBJ2-1, with a tentative D call TRBD2 (5 bases). The germline V and J ends were trimmed by 1 base and 3 bases, with 11 bases remaining between them. This CDR3 has 15 amino acids. CDR1 and CDR2 (germline): SGHDT, YYEEEE. This CDR3 reads CASSLWGDYYNEQFF. The CDR3, as DNA: TGTGCCAGCAGCTTGTGGGGAGATTACTACAATGAGCAGTTCTTC.

This clonotype came up once. A read error may explain this, as a much larger clone is one base away. This chain joins TRBV18 and TRBJ2-7, with 12 positions matching TRBD2. J was trimmed by 6 bases and V by 5 bases; bases with no gene match: 11. The CDR3 contains 16 residues. From germline, CDR1 is KGHSH and CDR2 LQKENI. DNA of the CDR3: TGTGCCAGCTCAACCCCTAGCGGGAGGGTCAAGACCGAGCAGTACTTC. Protein: CASSTPSGRVKTEQYF.

This clonotype was observed many times. The V gene is TRBV3-1, the J gene TRBJ2-3; 10 bases align to TRBD2. Germline trimming cut 6 bases from V and 0 bases from J; bases unmatched to any gene: 6. Germline V lookup: CDR1 LGHDT, CDR2 YNNKEL (reference sequence). This CDR3 comprises 16 residues. Written as DNA, the CDR3 is TGTGCCAGCAGTCCTCGGACTAGCGGAAGCACAGATACGCAGTATTTT. Protein sequence: CASSPRTSGSTDTQYF.

The rearrangement uses TRBV28 and TRBJ1-2; possible D gene TRBD1, 6 bases. V lost 2 bases to trimming and J lost 8 bases, with 18 bases between them. Germline V gene sequence: CDR1 MDHEN, CDR2 SYDVKM. The CDR3 has 15 amino acids. CDR3 coding DNA: TGTGCCAGCAGTTTAACGCCTCACAGGGACCAAGGCTACACCTTC. Encoded protein: CASSLTPHRDQGYTF.

The rearrangement joins TRBV4-3 to TRBJ1-1; no clear D gene. The CDR3 has 16 amino acids. Germline V gene sequence: CDR1 LGHNA, CDR2 YSLEER. V lost 3 bases and J 1 base, leaving 15 bases between the germline ends. The CDR3, as DNA: TGCGCCAGCAGCCAGGAGATGGGGAACCAGAACACTGAAGCTTTCTTT. Its translation is CASSQEMGNQNTEAFF.

This clonotype is termed medium-sized. V usage is TRBV4-3 and J usage is TRBJ2-6, with TRBD2 matching 10 bases. This CDR3 has 18 residues. V trimming: 4 bases; J trimming: 0 bases; junction bases outside the gene matches: 6. Germline values: CDR1 LGHNA, CDR2 YSLEER. The CDR3 region is CASSPLPSGSSGANVLTF. The CDR3 DNA reads TGCGCCAGCAGCCCCCTACCTAGCGGGAGCTCTGGGGCCAACGTCCTGACTTTC.

To note about this clonotype: The junction departs from germline at one end; a sequencing error may be responsible. The V call is TRBV18, the J call TRBJ1-2; D remains unclear. Germline values: CDR1 KGHSH, CDR2 LQKENI. The CDR3 sequence is 14 residues long. The CDR3 region has the DNA TGTGCCAGCTCACCCGGCCCAGTAAACTATGGCTTCACCTTC. It translates to CASSPGPVNYGFTF. Combining the CDR3 with reference TRBV18 and TRBJ1-2 gives the whole variable domain NAGVMQNPRHLVRRRGQEARLRCSPMKGHSHVYWYRQLPEEGLKFMVYLQKENIIDESGMPKERFSAEFPKEGPSILRIQQVVRGDSAAYFCASSPGPVNYGFTFGSGTRLTVV.